The 11 T cell receptor beta chains below come from one sample, sequenced in a study of shared clonotypes between healthy human individuals (TCRdb year 2020). The protocol used for the library was the immunoSEQ multiplex PCR assay. The table was pulled from immuneACCESS by TCRdb, which kept in-frame rearrangements only. Such tables lose some clones; where checked, under half of the loss comes from unresolved V genes, and the rest has no known cause. This sample has over 700,000 clones in its table, and approximately 77% of those were observed once. Under 2% of the sample is in the top ten clones. Sequenced: memory CD4+ T cells sorted from blood. The cell subset or site label for this specimen denotes: CD45RA-negative fraction. The receptors shown here come from a woman aged 30 to 39 in good health.

DNA for the CDR3: TGTGCCAGCTCACCACCGGGCGGGACGTCGAACACCGGGGAGCTGTTTTTT. It yields the protein CASSPPGGTSNTGELFF. The V gene is TRBV18, the J gene TRBJ2-2; D may be TRBD2 (6 bases). CDR3 length equals 17 residues. The V end was cut by 0 bases, the J end by 0 bases, with 11 bases between. Germline values: CDR1 KGHSH, CDR2 LQKENI.

The gene calls are TRBV6-1 and TRBJ2-1, with TRBD1 matching over 8 bases. The CDR3 consists of 15 residues. The germline V gene has CDR1 MNHNS and CDR2 SASEGT. J was trimmed by 8 bases and V by 3 bases; bases with no gene match: 9. The CDR3, as DNA: TGTGCCAGCAGTGATGTGGACAGGGTGTTCGATGAGCAGTTCTTC. It is translated as CASSDVDRVFDEQFF.

This rearrangement joins TRBV11-2 to TRBJ2-1; D gene uncertain. Germline values: CDR1 SGHAT, CDR2 FQNNGV. The V gene lost 3 bases and the J gene lost 5 bases, with 11 bases spanning the gap. CDR3 length: 14 residues. CDR3 residues: CASSFMDANNEQFF. DNA for the CDR3: TGTGCCAGCAGCTTCATGGACGCCAACAATGAGCAGTTCTTC.

This clone has a single count. The chain links TRBV19 to TRBJ1-2; D unclear. Germline CDR1 and CDR2: LNHDA and SQIVND (reference sequence). V was pared by 5 bases and J by 5 bases, with 15 bases between. The CDR3 contains 14 residues. This CDR3 is CASSPRVPRYGYTF. Written as DNA, the CDR3 is TGTGCCAGTAGTCCCCGGGTCCCCCGGTATGGCTACACCTTC.

CDR3 amino acids: CASSLVGNNEKLFF. The DNA of the CDR3 is TGCGCCAGCAGCTTGGTTGGAAATAATGAAAAACTGTTTTTT. This sequence joins TRBV5-1 and TRBJ1-4; no firm D call. The CDR3 covers 14 residues. V was shortened by 0 bases and J by 4 bases, with 7 bases between the two germline ends. CDR1 is SGHRS, CDR2 YFSETQ, per germline.

This clone was counted a few times. The V gene is TRBV28, the J gene TRBJ1-2; possible D gene TRBD1, 5 bases. Germline V CDR1 and CDR2: MDHEN, SYDVKM. Trimming cost V 5 bases and J 8 bases, with 12 bases left between them. This CDR3 is 12 amino acids long. CDR3 sequence (DNA): TGTGCCAGCAGTACCCGTCGGGGCGGCTACACCTTC. Translating it yields CASSTRRGGYTF.

This clone was seen more than once but under ten times. This same CDR3 is encoded by further DNA sequences in the sample. This chain uses TRBV7-2 with TRBJ1-2; TRBD1 matches 8 bases. In germline, CDR1 is SGHTA, CDR2 FQGNSA. Trimming removed 1 base from V and 3 bases from J; junction bases left unmatched: 7. This CDR3 region has 16 residues. The CDR3 region has the DNA TGTGCCAGCAGCTTAGGAGGCCAGGGGGCGGACTATGGCTACACCTTC. Translated: CASSLGGQGADYGYTF.

The chain is built from TRBV5-1 and TRBJ1-4; D possibly corresponds to TRBD1 (5 bases). V was cut by 4 bases and J by 5 bases, with 18 bases left in between. CDR3 length: 16 residues. Germline values: CDR1 SGHRS, CDR2 YFSETQ. CDR3 sequence (DNA): TGCGCCAGCAGCACCGCGGGCGCGGGACCCAATGAAAAACTGTTTTTT. It encodes CASSTAGAGPNEKLFF. Based on the CDR3 plus reference TRBV5-1 and TRBJ1-4, the full variable domain is KAGVTQTPRYLIKTRGQQVTLSCSPISGHRSVSWYQQTPGQGLQFLFEYFSETQRNKGNFPGRFSGRQFSNSRSEMNVSTLELGDSALYLCASSTAGAGPNEKLFFGSGTQLSVL.

V gene TRBV5-4 combines with J gene TRBJ1-4; D is undetermined. Germline CDR1 reads SGHNT; CDR2 reads YYREEE (reference sequence). Trimming shortened V by 0 bases and J by 3 bases, and 9 bases separated the two germline ends. The CDR3 is 15 amino acids. This chain's CDR3 is CASSLAEVSNEKLFF. CDR3 coding DNA: TGTGCCAGCAGCTTGGCCGAGGTTTCTAATGAAAAACTGTTTTTT.

This rearrangement joins TRBV7-2 to TRBJ2-5; TRBD1 is a possible D gene (5 bases). Matching the DNA end better, TRBJ2-7 makes the J call doubtful. The CDR3 has 14 amino acids. Per the germline V gene, CDR1 is SGHTA and CDR2 is FQGNSA. For the CDR3, the DNA is TGTGCCAGCAGCTCCCAGGGTGACAGCTACGAGCAGTACTTC. It is translated as CASSSQGDSYEQYF.

CDR3 protein: CASSIRRHHYGYTF. CDR3 DNA: TGTGCCAGTAGTATAAGGAGGCATCACTATGGCTACACCTTC. This chain connects TRBV19 to TRBJ1-2; D is unresolved. Germline CDR1 is LNHDA and CDR2 is SQIVND (reference sequence). V lost 2 bases and J 3 bases, leaving 10 bases between the germline ends. The CDR3 consists of 14 residues.